One and the same sample provided the 15 T cell receptor beta chains below, sequenced in a study of shared clonotypes between healthy human individuals. Generated by immunoSEQ multiplex PCR, the TCRdb table keeps only in-frame clones and is missing some. The data hold roughly 410,000 clones, with about 96% observed a single time. The sequenced sample consisted of memory CD8+ T cells sorted from blood. The subset here: CD45RO+ cells pooled with CCR7-negative TemRA cells. Receptors originate from a man aged 25-45 years in good health.

This chain uses TRBV11-3 with TRBJ2-7; the D is unclear. CDR1 is SGHNT, CDR2 YENEEA, per germline. The CDR3 totals 10 residues. Trimming shortened V by 6 bases and J by 4 bases, and 4 bases separated the two germline ends. The CDR3 loop reads CASRAYEQYF. CDR3 nucleotide sequence: TGTGCCAGCAGGGCATACGAGCAGTACTTC.

The genes are TRBV6-6 and TRBJ2-5, with 9 bases that match TRBD2. This CDR3 contains 16 residues. J gave up 7 bases and V 6 bases, and 15 bases lay outside the gene matches. Germline V CDR1 and CDR2: MNHNY, SVGAGI (reference sequence). The CDR3 DNA reads as TGTGCCAGCAGAACCCCCCGGCGGGAGGGCCAGGGGACCCAGTACTTC. Protein: CASRTPRREGQGTQYF.

This clone was found once. V is TRBV19 and J is TRBJ2-1; D ambiguous. CDR3 length: 14 amino acids. The germline V and J ends were trimmed by 1 base and 10 bases, with 14 bases remaining between them. Germline assignment: CDR1 LNHDA and CDR2 SQIVND (reference sequence). CDR3 DNA: TGTGCCAGTAGTATAGGGGTGGTGTCGGCGGAGCAGTTCTTC. Its protein product is CASSIGVVSAEQFF.

The chain uses TRBV6-1 and TRBJ2-7; D remains unclear. Between the trimmed V and J ends, which lost 8 bases and 2 bases, there was a span of 10 bases. The length of the CDR3 is 12 residues. CDR1 and CDR2 (germline): MNHNS, SASEGT. The CDR3 nucleotides read TGTGCCAGCGTAGAACCCCCCTACGAGCAGTACTTC. It specifies CASVEPPYEQYF.

The chain carries TRBV2 and TRBJ2-3; 8 bases align to TRBD2. The J segment lost 4 bases and the V segment lost 2 bases, leaving 5 bases of the junction unmatched. This CDR3 region has 15 residues. CDR1 is SNHLY, CDR2 FYNNEI, per germline. The CDR3 nucleotides read TGTGCCAGCAGTGAACCCGGGAGGGCCCCAGATACGCAGTATTTT. Residues: CASSEPGRAPDTQYF.

V usage is TRBV4-1 and J usage is TRBJ2-7; 7 nucleotides match TRBD2. Germline lookup yields CDR1 MGHRA and CDR2 YSYEKL. V was pared by 4 bases and J by 2 bases, with 8 bases of the junction left unmatched. This CDR3 region has 15 residues. CDR3 region: CASSRGGEPAYEQYF. CDR3 bases: TGCGCCAGCAGCCGGGGAGGGGAGCCCGCCTACGAGCAGTACTTC.

This chain uses TRBV7-2 with TRBJ2-3; TRBD2 is a possible D gene (5 bases). Germline V gene sequence: CDR1 SGHTA, CDR2 FQGNSA. The CDR3 is 15 amino acids. V was trimmed by 2 bases and J by 2 bases, leaving 11 bases between them. CDR3 in amino acids: CASSLSLATTDTQYF. The CDR3 nucleotides are TGTGCCAGCAGCTTAAGTCTAGCTACCACAGATACGCAGTATTTT.

This clone was detected a few times. The gene calls are TRBV5-6 and TRBJ2-7, with 8 bases identical to TRBD1. J was trimmed by 2 bases and V by 4 bases; bases with no gene match: 2. Germline V gene data show CDR1 as SGHDT and CDR2 as YYEEEE. This CDR3 is 13 amino acids long. CDR3 residues: CASSPDRAYEQYF. DNA for the CDR3: TGTGCCAGCAGCCCGGACAGGGCCTACGAGCAGTACTTC.

The J gene is TRBJ2-1, the V gene TRBV28, with D unclear. V lost 3 bases and J 4 bases, leaving 13 bases between the germline ends. From germline, CDR1 is MDHEN and CDR2 SYDVKM. CDR3 length equals 15 residues. In DNA form, the CDR3 reads TGTGCCAGCAGTTTTTCACTCCATGAGTACAATGAGCAGTTCTTC. Its protein is CASSFSLHEYNEQFF.

CDR3 sequence (DNA): TGCGCCAGCAGCCAAGCCCCCTTACCGGGACCGAACACCGGGGAGCTGTTTTTT. Protein sequence: CASSQAPLPGPNTGELFF. The chain is built from TRBV4-1 and TRBJ2-2, with D perhaps being TRBD1 or TRBD2 (5 bases each). The V gene's germline CDR1 is MGHRA and CDR2 YSYEKL. The V end lost 1 base, the J end lost 0 bases, and 15 bases lay between the germline ends. This CDR3 region has 18 residues.

For this clone: Other DNA variants within this sample encode the same CDR3. The gene calls are TRBV27 and TRBJ1-1, with a possible D match to TRBD1 (5 bases). This CDR3 region has 13 residues. Germline CDR1 reads MNHEY; CDR2 reads SMNVEV (reference sequence). V lost 5 bases to trimming and J lost 3 bases, with 10 bases between them. DNA for the CDR3: TGTGCCAGCAGTCCCACAGGAGACACTGAAGCTTTCTTT. Its translation: CASSPTGDTEAFF.

The chain joins TRBV27 to TRBJ2-4; 7 bases are a match to TRBD1. This CDR3 has 15 residues. With V trimmed by 5 bases and J by 0 bases, 4 bases remained unmatched. The germline CDR1 and CDR2 sequences are MNHEY and SMNVEV (reference sequence). DNA of the CDR3: TGTGCCAGCAGTCCACAGGGGTTAGCCAAAAACATTCAGTACTTC. This gives the protein CASSPQGLAKNIQYF.

V gene TRBV5-8 combines with J gene TRBJ2-3; no firm D call. The CDR3 contains 16 residues. V was shortened by 0 bases and J by 8 bases, with 19 bases between the two germline ends. Per the germline V gene, CDR1 is SGHTS and CDR2 is YDEGEE. CDR3 sequence (DNA): TGTGCCAGCAGCTTGGGGGTCGGAGCTTTGTCCGGTACGCAGTATTTT. Amino acid sequence: CASSLGVGALSGTQYF.

This clone was counted once. This rearrangement joins TRBV11-2 to TRBJ2-7, with D possibly matching TRBD1 (5 bases). Germline V gives CDR1 SGHAT, CDR2 FQNNGV. The CDR3 has 15 residues. The V gene lost 5 bases and the J gene lost 3 bases, with 17 bases spanning the gap. The CDR3 nucleotides read TGTGCCAGCAGCCTCACCCAAGGGGCCTTCTACGAGCAGTACTTC. Translating gives CASSLTQGAFYEQYF.

As DNA, the CDR3 is TGTGCCAGTAGTCCCTCCGCGACTCAAATCTATGGCTACACCTTC. Protein product: CASSPSATQIYGYTF. The chain has TRBV19 and TRBJ1-2; D uncertain. The CDR3 has 15 residues. The V end lost 5 bases, the J end lost 4 bases, and 17 bases lay between the germline ends. Germline loops: CDR1 LNHDA, CDR2 SQIVND (reference sequence).